The T cell receptor (beta chain) under discussion was sequenced for a study of T-cell reconstitution after alpha-beta-depleted transplantation in children. In its sample, this clonotype was seen once. Preparation of the TCRbeta library involved a method that used unique molecular identifiers. TCRdb itself ran the PCR reads through MiXCR, one entry per CDR3 protein. The profile shows over 550,000 distinct CDR3 sequences, roughly a tenth of them singletons. Germline V gene lookup returns CDR1 SNHLY and CDR2 FYNNEI. The CDR3 has 12 amino acids. The V end lost 2 bases, the J end lost 10 bases, and 9 bases lay between the germline ends.

The rearrangement joins TRBV2 to TRBJ2-1; no clear D gene. The receptor comes from a human donor who donated a stem cell graft to a child with acute myeloid leukemia. Material: PBMCs from the stem cell graft donor, obtained from the stem cell graft. The CDR3 loop is CASSELEEEQFF. CDR3 DNA sequence: TGTGCCAGCAGTGAATTAGAGGAAGAGCAGTTCTTC.